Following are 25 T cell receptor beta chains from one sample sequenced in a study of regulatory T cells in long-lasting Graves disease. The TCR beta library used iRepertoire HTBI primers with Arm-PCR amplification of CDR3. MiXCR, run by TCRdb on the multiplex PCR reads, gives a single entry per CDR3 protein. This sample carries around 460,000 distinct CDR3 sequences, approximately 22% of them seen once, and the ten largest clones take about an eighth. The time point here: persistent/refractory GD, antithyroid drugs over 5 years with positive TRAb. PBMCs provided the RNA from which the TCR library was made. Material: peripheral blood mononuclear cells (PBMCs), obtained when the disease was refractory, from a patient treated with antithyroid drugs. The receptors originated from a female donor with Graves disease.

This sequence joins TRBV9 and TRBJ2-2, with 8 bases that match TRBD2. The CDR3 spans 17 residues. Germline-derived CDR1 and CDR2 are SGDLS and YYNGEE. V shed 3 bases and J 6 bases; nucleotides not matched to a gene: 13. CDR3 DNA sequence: TGTGCCAGCAGCGAGCAACGGGGGGGCCAGGCCGCCGGGGAGCTGTTTTTT. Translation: CASSEQRGGQAAGELFF.

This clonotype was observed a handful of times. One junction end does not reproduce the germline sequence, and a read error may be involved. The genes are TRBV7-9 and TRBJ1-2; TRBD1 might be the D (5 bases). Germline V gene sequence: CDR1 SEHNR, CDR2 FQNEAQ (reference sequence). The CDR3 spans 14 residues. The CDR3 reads CANSSPGTVDGYTF. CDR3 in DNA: TGTGCCAACAGCTCGCCCGGGACCGTTGATGGCTACACCTTC.

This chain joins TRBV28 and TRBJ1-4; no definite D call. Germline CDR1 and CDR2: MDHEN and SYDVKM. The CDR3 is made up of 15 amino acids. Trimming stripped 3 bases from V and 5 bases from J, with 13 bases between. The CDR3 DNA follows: TGTGCCAGCAGTTTGCCCGCGGACTCGAATGAAAAACTGTTTTTT. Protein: CASSLPADSNEKLFF.

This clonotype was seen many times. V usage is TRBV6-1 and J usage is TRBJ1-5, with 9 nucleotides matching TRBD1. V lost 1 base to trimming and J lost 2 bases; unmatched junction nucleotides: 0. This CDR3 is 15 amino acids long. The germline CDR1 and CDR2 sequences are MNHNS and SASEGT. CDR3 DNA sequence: TGTGCCAGCAGTGAAGGGACAGGGGGCAATCAGCCCCAGCATTTT. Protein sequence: CASSEGTGGNQPQHF.

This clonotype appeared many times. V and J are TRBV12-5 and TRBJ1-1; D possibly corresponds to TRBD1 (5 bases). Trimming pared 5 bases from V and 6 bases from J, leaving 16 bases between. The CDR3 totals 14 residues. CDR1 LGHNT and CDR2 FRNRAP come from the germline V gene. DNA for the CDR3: TGTGCTAGTGGTCCGGCAGGCCCCAGGGCTGAAGCTTTCTTT. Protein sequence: CASGPAGPRAEAFF.

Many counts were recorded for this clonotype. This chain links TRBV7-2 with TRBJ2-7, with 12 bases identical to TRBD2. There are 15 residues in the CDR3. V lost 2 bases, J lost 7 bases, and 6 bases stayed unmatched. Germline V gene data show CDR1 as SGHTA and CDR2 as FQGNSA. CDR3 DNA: TGTGCCAGCAGCTTACGGCTAGCGGGAGGGCGTGAGCAGTACTTC. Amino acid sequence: CASSLRLAGGREQYF.

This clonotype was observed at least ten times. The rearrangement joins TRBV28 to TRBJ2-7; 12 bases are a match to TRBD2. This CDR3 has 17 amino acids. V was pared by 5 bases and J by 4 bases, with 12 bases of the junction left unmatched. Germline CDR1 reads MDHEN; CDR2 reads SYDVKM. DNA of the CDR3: TGTGCCAGCAGTCCAAATGACCTAGCGGGAGGGTATTACGAGCAGTACTTC. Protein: CASSPNDLAGGYYEQYF.

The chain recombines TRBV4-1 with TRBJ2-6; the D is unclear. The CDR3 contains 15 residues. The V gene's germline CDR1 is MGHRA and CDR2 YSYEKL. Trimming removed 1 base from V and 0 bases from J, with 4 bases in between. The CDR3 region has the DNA TGCGCCAGCAGCCAAGGCCGCTCTGGGGCCAACGTCCTGACTTTC. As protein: CASSQGRSGANVLTF.

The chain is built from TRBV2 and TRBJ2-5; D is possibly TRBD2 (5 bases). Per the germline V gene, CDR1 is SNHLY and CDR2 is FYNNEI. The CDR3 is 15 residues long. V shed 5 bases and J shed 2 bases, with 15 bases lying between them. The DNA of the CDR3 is TGTGCCAGCAGTTTCTCCGCCCGCGGGCAAGAGACCCAGTACTTC. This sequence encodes CASSFSARGQETQYF.

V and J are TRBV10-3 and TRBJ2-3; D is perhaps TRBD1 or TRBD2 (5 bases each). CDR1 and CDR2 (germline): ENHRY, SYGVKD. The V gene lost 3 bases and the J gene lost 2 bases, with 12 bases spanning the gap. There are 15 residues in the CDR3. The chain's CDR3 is CAISDDGTITDTQYF. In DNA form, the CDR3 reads TGTGCCATCAGTGATGACGGGACGATCACAGATACGCAGTATTTT.

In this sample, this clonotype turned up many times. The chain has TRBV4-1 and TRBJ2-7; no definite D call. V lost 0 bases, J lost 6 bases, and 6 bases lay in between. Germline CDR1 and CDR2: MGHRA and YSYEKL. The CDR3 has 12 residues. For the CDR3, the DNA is TGCGCCAGCAGCCAAGATCTACGCGAGCAGTACTTC. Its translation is CASSQDLREQYF.

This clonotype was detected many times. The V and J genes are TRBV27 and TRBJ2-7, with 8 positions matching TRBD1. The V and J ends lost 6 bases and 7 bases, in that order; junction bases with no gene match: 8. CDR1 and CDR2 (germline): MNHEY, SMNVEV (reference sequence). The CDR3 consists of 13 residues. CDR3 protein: CASRVRGPGEQYF. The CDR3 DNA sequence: TGTGCCAGCAGAGTCAGGGGGCCGGGAGAGCAGTACTTC.

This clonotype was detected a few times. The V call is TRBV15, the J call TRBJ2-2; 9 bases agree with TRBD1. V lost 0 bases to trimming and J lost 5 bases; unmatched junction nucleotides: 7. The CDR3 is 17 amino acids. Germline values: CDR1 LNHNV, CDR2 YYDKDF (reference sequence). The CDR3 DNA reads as TGTGCCACCAGCAGAGAAATGGGACAGGGTGGAACCGGGGAGCTGTTTTTT. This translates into CATSREMGQGGTGELFF.

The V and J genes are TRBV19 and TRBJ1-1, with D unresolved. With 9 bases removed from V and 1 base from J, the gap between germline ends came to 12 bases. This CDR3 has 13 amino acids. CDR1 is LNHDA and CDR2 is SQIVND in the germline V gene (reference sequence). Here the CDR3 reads CASGPNENTEAFF. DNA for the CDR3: TGTGCCAGCGGCCCCAACGAGAACACTGAAGCTTTCTTT.

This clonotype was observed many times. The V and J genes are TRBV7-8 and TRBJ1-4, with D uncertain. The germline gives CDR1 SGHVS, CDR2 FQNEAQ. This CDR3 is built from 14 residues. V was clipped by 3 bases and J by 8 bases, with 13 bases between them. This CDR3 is CASSFRVRKEKLFF. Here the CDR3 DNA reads TGTGCCAGCAGCTTTCGTGTAAGGAAAGAAAAACTGTTTTTT.

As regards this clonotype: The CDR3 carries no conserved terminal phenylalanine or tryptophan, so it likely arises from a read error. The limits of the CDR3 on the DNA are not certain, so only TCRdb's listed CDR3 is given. The CDR3 loop is CASSLEREKIDIQYY. The gene calls are TRBV3-2 and TRBJ2-4; TRBD2, the table's D call, lacks a check against the DNA. TRBV3-2 is listed as a pseudogene. The CDR3 length equals 15 residues, ends included.

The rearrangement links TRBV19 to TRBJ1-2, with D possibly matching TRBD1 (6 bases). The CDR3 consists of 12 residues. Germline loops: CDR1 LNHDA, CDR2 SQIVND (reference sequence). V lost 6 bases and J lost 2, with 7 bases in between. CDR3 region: CASRGGNYGYTF. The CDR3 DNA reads TGTGCCAGTAGAGGGGGGAACTATGGCTACACCTTC.

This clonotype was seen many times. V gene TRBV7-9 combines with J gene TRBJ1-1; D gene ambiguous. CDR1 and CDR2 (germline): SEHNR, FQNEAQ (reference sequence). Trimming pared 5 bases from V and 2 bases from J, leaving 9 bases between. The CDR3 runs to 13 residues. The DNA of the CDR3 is TGTGCCAGCAGCGTGACCATAAACACTGAAGCTTTCTTT. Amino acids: CASSVTINTEAFF.

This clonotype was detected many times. The CDR3 DNA sequence: TGTGCCAGCAGCGGTAGCGGTAGATTTGAGACCCAGTACTTC. Encoded protein: CASSGSGRFETQYF. This sequence joins TRBV9 and TRBJ2-5; D perhaps matches TRBD2 (6 bases). Germline V gene lookup returns CDR1 SGDLS and CDR2 YYNGEE. Trimming removed 3 bases from V and 5 bases from J, with 14 bases in between. The CDR3 has 14 residues.

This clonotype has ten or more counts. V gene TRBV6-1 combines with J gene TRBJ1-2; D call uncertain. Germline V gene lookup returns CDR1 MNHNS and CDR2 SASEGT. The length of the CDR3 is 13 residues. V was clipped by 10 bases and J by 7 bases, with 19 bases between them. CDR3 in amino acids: CAIRGEVVRGYTF. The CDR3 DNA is TGTGCCATCCGCGGGGAGGTCGTTCGTGGCTACACCTTC.

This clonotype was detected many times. The CDR3 sequence is CASSYWRGPQETQYF. In DNA form, the CDR3 reads TGTGCCAGCAGTTACTGGCGGGGGCCACAAGAGACCCAGTACTTC. This rearrangement joins TRBV6-2 or TRBV6-3 to TRBJ2-5, with D tentatively TRBD2 (7 bases). In germline, CDR1 is MNHEY, CDR2 SVGEGT. CDR3 length: 15 residues. The ends were cut back, 1 base at V and 2 bases at J, with 11 bases in the middle.

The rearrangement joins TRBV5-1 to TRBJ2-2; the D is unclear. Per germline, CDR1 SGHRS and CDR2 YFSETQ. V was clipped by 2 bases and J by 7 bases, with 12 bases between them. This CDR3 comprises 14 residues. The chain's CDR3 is CASSFSRMGGELFF. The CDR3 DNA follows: TGCGCCAGCAGCTTCTCGAGAATGGGCGGGGAGCTGTTTTTT.

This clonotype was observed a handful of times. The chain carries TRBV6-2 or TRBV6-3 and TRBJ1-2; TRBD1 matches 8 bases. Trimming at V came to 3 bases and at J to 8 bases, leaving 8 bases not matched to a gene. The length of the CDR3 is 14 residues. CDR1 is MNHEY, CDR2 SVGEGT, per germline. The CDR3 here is CASSYLTGGLGYTF. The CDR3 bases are TGTGCCAGCAGTTATCTTACAGGGGGTCTCGGCTACACCTTC.

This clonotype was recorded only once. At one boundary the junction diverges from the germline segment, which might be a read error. DNA of the CDR3: TGTGTCAGCAGCCAAAACCCCGGAGGGGATTCACCCCTCCACTTT. Protein product: CVSSQNPGGDSPLHF. V gene TRBV4-2 combines with J gene TRBJ1-6; TRBD1 is a possible D gene (5 bases). The CDR3 extends over 15 amino acids. The V gene's germline CDR1 is LGHNA and CDR2 YNFKEQ.

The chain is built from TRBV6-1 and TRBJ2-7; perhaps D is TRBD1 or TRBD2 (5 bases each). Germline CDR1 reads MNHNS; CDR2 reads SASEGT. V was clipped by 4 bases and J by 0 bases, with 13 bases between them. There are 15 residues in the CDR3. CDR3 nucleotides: TGTGCCAGCAGTGTACGGGACCTAAGCTCCTACGAGCAGTACTTC. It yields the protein CASSVRDLSSYEQYF.